The present TCR beta chain was sequenced within a study of beta chain features in type 1 diabetes. Sorting that relied on CD45RO/CCR7/CD25/CD127/CD95/CD27 yielded CD4+ naive, central memory, regulatory and stem cell-like memory cells. Since all of the isolated RNA was reverse transcribed, expressed TCRB transcripts were what got sequenced. Using immunoSEQ multiplex PCR, the repertoire was profiled, and TCRdb retains in-frame clones only, with some absent. The sample has approximately 270,000 clones, roughly an eighth seen once. This clone was seen more than once but under ten times. What it binds is not known. Findings and limits, study-wide: Among patients with Type 1 diabetes, TCRB CDR3s were moderately but significantly shorter in every one of the four CD4+ subsets. A greater similarity of naive, central memory and Treg TCRB repertoires was seen among patients than among healthy donors.

The germline CDR1 and CDR2 sequences are KGHSH and LQKENI. Trimming left V 3 bases short and J 4 bases short, with 4 bases between. This CDR3 has 12 residues. Sequencing was done on a sample of naive CD4+ T cells from blood. This clonotype was obtained from a man aged 25 to 45 with type 1 diabetes. The chain recombines TRBV18 with TRBJ1-5; D unresolved. The CDR3 loop is CASSPPNQPQHF. DNA of the CDR3: TGTGCCAGCTCACCCCCGAATCAGCCCCAGCATTTT.